A single sample gave rise to the 9 T cell receptor beta chains below, sequenced in a study of CD8+ T cells in alopecia areata. RNA, once extracted, was reverse transcribed into cDNA for use as the sequencing template. Generated by immunoSEQ multiplex PCR, the TCRdb table keeps only in-frame clones and is missing some. The table has 110,000 to 150,000 clones, about four fifths seen once. Treatment reported: oral pan-JAK inhibitor, 5-10 mg twice daily. The starting material was CD8+ T cells sorted from blood, obtained at week 4, from a patient treated with tofacitinib. The source is a human donor with alopecia areata.

The sample holds one count of this clone. One junction end disagrees with the germline gene, perhaps due to a read error. V usage is TRBV7-7 and J usage is TRBJ2-2; no reliable D call. The germline V gene has CDR1 SSHAT and CDR2 FNYEAQ (reference sequence). The CDR3 totals 14 residues. CDR3 nucleotide sequence: TGTGCTAGCAGCTTAGCCTCGAACACCGGGGAGCTGTTTTTT. Protein product: CASSLASNTGELFF. The full variable domain, with the rest looked up from reference TRBV7-7 and TRBJ2-2, is GAGVSQSPRYKVTKRGQDVTLRCDPISSHATLYWYQQALGQGPEFLTYFNYEAQPDKSGLPSDRFSAERPEGSISTLTIQRTEQRDSAMYRCASSLASNTGELFFGEGSRLTVL.

This chain joins TRBV11-2 and TRBJ2-5; 8 bases are a match to TRBD2. The CDR3 runs to 14 residues. Germline V gene data show CDR1 as SGHAT and CDR2 as FQNNGV. The trim removed 5 bases at V and 3 bases at J, leaving 5 bases unmatched. CDR3 loop: CASSPGAGEETQYF. As DNA, the CDR3 is TGTGCCAGCAGCCCGGGAGCGGGGGAAGAGACCCAGTACTTC.

The V gene is TRBV27, the J gene TRBJ1-2, with 9 bases identical to TRBD1. J was trimmed by 4 bases and V by 8 bases; bases with no gene match: 5. Germline V gene sequence: CDR1 MNHEY, CDR2 SMNVEV (reference sequence). This CDR3 has 13 amino acids. The CDR3: CASGTGTGYGYTF. In DNA, the CDR3 is TGTGCCAGCGGGACAGGGACGGGCTATGGCTACACCTTC.

The J gene is TRBJ2-2, the V gene TRBV27; TRBD1 aligns across 8 bases. V lost 6 bases and J lost 5; bases outside the gene matches: 11. From germline, CDR1 is MNHEY and CDR2 SMNVEV (reference sequence). This CDR3 region has 16 residues. The CDR3 loop is CASRIGGQGNTGELFF. As DNA, the CDR3 is TGTGCCAGCAGGATAGGAGGACAGGGCAATACCGGGGAGCTGTTTTTT.

The chain links TRBV4-1 to TRBJ2-3, with D maybe TRBD2 (6 bases). Germline V gene lookup returns CDR1 MGHRA and CDR2 YSYEKL. The CDR3 extends over 18 amino acids. The V end was cut by 4 bases, the J end by 2 bases, with 22 bases between. Here the CDR3 DNA reads TGCGCCAGCAGCCCGCCCCGGGCGGGACTCGAACCCACAGATACGCAGTATTTT. Its protein is CASSPPRAGLEPTDTQYF.

This sequence joins TRBV15 and TRBJ1-6; unclear D gene. V lost 0 bases, J lost 7 bases, and 7 bases lay in between. CDR3 size: 14 residues. Germline values: CDR1 LNHNV, CDR2 YYDKDF (reference sequence). The CDR3: CATSRDTENSPLHF. The CDR3 DNA reads TGTGCCACCAGCAGAGATACGGAAAATTCACCCCTCCACTTT.

This clone was seen a few times. This rearrangement joins TRBV7-3 to TRBJ2-5, with D possibly TRBD2 on 5 matching bases. CDR1 and CDR2 from the germline V gene are SGHTA and FQGTGA. The CDR3 sequence is 12 residues long. Trimming pared 5 bases from V and 7 bases from J, leaving 11 bases between. The CDR3 DNA reads as TGTGCCAGCAGCCGACCGAGCGGGACCCAGTACTTC. As protein: CASSRPSGTQYF.

The genes are TRBV12-5 and TRBJ2-2; a possible D gene is TRBD1 (6 bases). Looked up from germline, CDR1 is LGHNT and CDR2 is FRNRAP. Between the trimmed V and J ends, which lost 3 bases and 1 base, there was a span of 15 bases. This CDR3 has 17 amino acids. CDR3 region: CASGFLTPDRNTGELFF. In DNA, the CDR3 is TGTGCTAGTGGTTTCTTGACTCCGGACAGGAACACCGGGGAGCTGTTTTTT.

The V call is TRBV27, the J call TRBJ2-3; TRBD2 agrees at 10 bases. Germline CDR1 reads MNHEY; CDR2 reads SMNVEV (reference sequence). The CDR3 covers 15 residues. The V segment lost 3 bases and the J segment 4 bases; nucleotides outside the gene matches: 4. The DNA of the CDR3 is TGTGCCAGCAGTTTTAGCGGGGGGACGCCAGATACGCAGTATTTT. Protein sequence: CASSFSGGTPDTQYF.